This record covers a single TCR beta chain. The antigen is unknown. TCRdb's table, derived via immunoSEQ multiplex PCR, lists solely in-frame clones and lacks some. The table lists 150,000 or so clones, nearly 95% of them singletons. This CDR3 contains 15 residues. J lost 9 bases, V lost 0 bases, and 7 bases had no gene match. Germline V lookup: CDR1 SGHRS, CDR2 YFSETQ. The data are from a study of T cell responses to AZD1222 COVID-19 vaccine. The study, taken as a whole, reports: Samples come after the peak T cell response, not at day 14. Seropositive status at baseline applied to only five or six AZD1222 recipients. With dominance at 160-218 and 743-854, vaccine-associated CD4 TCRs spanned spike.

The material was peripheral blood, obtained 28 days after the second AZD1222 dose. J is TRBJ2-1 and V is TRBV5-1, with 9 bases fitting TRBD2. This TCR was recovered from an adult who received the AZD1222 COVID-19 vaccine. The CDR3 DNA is TGCGCCAGCAGCTTGGGCCAACTAGCGGGTCGTGAGCAGTTCTTC. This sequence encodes CASSLGQLAGREQFF.